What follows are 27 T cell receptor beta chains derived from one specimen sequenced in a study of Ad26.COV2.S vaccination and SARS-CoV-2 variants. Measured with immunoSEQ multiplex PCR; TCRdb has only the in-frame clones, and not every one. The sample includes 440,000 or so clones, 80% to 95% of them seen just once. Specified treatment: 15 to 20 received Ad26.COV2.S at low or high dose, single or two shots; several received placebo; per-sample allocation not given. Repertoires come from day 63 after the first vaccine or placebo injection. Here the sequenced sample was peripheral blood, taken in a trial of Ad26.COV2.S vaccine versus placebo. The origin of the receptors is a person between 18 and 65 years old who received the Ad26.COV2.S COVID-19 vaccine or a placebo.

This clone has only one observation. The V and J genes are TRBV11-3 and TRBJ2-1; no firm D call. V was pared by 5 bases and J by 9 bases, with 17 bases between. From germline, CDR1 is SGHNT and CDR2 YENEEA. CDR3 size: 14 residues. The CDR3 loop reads CASSPTVIGSEQFF. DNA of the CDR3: TGTGCCAGCAGCCCCACTGTGATAGGAAGTGAGCAGTTCTTC.

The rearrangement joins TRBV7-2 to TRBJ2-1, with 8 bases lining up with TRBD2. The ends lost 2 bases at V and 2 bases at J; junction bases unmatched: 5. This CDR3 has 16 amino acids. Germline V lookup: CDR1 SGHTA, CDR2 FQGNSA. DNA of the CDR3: TGTGCCAGCAGCTTACGTGGCGGGAGGACCTACAATGAGCAGTTCTTC. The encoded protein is CASSLRGGRTYNEQFF.

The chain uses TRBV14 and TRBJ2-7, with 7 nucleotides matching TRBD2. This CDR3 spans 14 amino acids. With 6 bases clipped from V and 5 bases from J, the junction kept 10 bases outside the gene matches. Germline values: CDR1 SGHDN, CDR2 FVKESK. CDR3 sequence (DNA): TGTGCCAGCAGACGATCGACTAGCCCGGACGAGCAGTACTTC. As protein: CASRRSTSPDEQYF.

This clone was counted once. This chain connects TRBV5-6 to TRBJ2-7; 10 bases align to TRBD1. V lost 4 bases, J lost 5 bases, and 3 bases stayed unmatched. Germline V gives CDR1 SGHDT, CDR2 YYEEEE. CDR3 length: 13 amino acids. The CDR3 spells CASSLTGGHEQYF. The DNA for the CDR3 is TGTGCCAGCAGCCTGACAGGGGGCCACGAGCAGTACTTC.

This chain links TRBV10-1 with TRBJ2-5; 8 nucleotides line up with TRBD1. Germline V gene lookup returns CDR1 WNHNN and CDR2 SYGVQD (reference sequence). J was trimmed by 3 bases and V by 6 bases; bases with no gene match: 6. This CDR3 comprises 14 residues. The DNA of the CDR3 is TGCGCCAGCAGGGTCAGGGGGCCCAAAGAGACCCAGTACTTC. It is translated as CASRVRGPKETQYF.

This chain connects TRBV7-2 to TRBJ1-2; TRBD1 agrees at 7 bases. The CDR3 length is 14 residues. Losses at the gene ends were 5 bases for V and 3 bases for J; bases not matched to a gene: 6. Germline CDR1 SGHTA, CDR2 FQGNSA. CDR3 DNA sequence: TGTGCCAGCAGCAGACAGGGCATAGACTATGGCTACACCTTC. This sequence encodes CASSRQGIDYGYTF. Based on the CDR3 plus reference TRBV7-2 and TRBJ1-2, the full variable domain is GAGVSQSPSNKVTEKGKDVELRCDPISGHTALYWYRQSLGQGLEFLIYFQGNSAPDKSGLPSDRFSAERTGGSVSTLTIQRTQQEDSAVYLCASSRQGIDYGYTFGSGTRLTVV.

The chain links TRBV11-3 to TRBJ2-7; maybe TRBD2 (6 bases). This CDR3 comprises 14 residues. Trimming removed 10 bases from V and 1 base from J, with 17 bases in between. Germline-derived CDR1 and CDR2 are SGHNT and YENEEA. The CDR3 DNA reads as TGTGCCAAATTAGGGGCTAGCGATTCCTACGAGCAGTACTTC. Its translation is CAKLGASDSYEQYF. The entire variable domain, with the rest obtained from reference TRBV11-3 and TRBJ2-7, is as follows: EAGVVQSPRYKIIEKKQPVAFWCNPISGHNTLYWYLQNLGQGPELLIRYENEEAVDDSQLPKDRFSAERLKGVDSTLKIQPAELGDSAVYLCAKLGASDSYEQYFGPGTRLTVT.

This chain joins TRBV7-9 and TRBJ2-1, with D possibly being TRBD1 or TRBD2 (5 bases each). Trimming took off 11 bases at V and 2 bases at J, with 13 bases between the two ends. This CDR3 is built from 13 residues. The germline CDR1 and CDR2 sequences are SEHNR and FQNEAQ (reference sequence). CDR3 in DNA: TGTGCCCCCCGGGACCCAACCTACAATGAGCAGTTCTTC. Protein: CAPRDPTYNEQFF.

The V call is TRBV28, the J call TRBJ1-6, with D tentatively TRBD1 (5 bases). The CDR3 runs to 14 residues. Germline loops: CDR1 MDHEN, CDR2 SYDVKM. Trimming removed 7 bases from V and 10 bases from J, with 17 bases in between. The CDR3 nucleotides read TGTGCCAGCATACCCCCGAGGGGAAACTCACCCCTCCACTTT. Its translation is CASIPPRGNSPLHF.

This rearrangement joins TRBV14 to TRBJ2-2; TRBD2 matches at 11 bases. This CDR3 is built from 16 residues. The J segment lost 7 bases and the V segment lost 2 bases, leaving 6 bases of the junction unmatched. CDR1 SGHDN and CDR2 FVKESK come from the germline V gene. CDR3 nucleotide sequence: TGTGCCAGCAGCCAACTACTAGCGGGAGCGGTCGGGGAGCTGTTTTTT. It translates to CASSQLLAGAVGELFF.

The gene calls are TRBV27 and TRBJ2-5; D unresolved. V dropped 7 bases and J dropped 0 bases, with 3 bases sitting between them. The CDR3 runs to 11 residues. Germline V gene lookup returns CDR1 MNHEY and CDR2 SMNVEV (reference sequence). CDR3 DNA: TGTGCCAGCACCGACCAAGAGACCCAGTACTTC. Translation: CASTDQETQYF.

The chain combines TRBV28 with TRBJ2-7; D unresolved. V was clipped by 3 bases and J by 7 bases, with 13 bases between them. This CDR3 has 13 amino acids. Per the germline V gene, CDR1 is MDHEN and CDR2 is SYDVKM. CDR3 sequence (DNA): TGTGCCAGCAGTTTTGGGATCACCTTGGAGCAGTACTTC. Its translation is CASSFGITLEQYF.

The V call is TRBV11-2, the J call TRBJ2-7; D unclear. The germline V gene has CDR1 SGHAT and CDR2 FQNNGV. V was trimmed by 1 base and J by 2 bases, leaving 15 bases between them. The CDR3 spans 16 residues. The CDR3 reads CASSLGLPAFPYEQYF. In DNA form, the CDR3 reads TGTGCCAGCAGCTTAGGGCTACCCGCCTTTCCCTACGAGCAGTACTTC.

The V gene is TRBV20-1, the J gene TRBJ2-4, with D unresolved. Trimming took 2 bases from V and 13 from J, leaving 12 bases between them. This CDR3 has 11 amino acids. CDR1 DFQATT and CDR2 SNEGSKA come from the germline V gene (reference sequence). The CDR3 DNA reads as TGCAGTGCTAGATTTGGGAACTCACAGTACTTC. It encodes CSARFGNSQYF.

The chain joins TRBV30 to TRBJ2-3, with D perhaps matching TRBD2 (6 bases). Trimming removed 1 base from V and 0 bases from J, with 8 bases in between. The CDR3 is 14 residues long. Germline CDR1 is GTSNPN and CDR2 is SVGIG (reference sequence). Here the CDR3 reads CAWSGSGSTDTQYF. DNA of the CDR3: TGTGCCTGGAGTGGTAGCGGCAGCACAGATACGCAGTATTTT.

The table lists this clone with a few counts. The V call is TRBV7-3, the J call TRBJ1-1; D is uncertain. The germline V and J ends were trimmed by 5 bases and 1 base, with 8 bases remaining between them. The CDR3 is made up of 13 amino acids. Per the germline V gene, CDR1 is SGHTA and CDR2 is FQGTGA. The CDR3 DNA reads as TGTGCCAGCAGCGCTACTGGGAACACTGAAGCTTTCTTT. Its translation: CASSATGNTEAFF. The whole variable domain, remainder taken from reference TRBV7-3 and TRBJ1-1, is GAGVSQTPSNKVTEKGKYVELRCDPISGHTALYWYRQSLGQGPEFLIYFQGTGAADDSGLPNDRFFAVRPEGSVSTLKIQRTERGDSAVYLCASSATGNTEAFFGQGTRLTVV.

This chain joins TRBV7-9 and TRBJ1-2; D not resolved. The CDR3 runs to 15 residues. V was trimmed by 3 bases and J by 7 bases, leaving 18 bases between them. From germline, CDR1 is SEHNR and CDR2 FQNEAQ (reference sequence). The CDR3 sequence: CASSFPPLLRGGYTF. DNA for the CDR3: TGTGCCAGCAGCTTCCCCCCCCTCTTACGGGGTGGCTACACCTTC.

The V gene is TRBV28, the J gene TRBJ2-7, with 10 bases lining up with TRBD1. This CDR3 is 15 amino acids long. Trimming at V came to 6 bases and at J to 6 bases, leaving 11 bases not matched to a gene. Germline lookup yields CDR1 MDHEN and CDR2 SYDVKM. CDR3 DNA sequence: TGTGCCAGCAGCCCACTGGACAGGGGGACGGGCGAGCAGTACTTC. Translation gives CASSPLDRGTGEQYF.

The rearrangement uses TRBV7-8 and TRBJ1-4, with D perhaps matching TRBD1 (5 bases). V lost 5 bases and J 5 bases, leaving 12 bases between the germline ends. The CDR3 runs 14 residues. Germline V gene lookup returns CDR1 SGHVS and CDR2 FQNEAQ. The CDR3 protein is CASSEGPRNEKLFF. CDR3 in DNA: TGTGCCAGCAGCGAGGGACCGCGGAATGAAAAACTGTTTTTT.

The CDR3 nucleotides are TGTGCCAGCAGTTTCTTCGGACTAGCGGGAGGGAGGCTACAAGAGACCCAGTACTTC. Its protein product is CASSFFGLAGGRLQETQYF. J is TRBJ2-5 and V is TRBV27, with 15 bases matching TRBD2. J lost 2 bases, V lost 3 bases, and 10 bases had no gene match. The germline gives CDR1 MNHEY, CDR2 SMNVEV (reference sequence). The CDR3 loop spans 19 amino acids.

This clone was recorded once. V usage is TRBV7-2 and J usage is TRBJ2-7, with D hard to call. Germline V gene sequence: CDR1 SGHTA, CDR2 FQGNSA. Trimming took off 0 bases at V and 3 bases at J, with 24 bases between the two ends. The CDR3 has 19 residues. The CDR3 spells CASSLAFLVPLLLHYEQYF. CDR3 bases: TGTGCCAGCAGCTTAGCCTTTTTAGTTCCCCTCTTACTCCACTACGAGCAGTACTTC.

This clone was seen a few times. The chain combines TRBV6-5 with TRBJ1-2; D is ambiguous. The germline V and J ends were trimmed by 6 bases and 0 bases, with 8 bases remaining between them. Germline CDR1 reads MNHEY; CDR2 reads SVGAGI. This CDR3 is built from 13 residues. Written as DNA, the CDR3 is TGTGCCAGCAGGGAGACACCTAACTATGGCTACACCTTC. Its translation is CASRETPNYGYTF.

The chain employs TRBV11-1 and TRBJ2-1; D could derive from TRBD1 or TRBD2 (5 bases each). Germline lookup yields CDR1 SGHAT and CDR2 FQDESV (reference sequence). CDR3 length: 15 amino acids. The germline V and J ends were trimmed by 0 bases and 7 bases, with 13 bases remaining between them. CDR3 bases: TGTGCCAGCAGCTTAGCGCAGGGACCACCTAATGAGCAGTTCTTC. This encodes CASSLAQGPPNEQFF.

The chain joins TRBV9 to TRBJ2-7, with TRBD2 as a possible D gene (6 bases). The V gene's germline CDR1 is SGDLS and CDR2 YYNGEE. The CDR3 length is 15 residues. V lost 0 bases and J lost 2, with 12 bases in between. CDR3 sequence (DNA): TGTGCCAGCAGCGTAGGAGTGGGAGGCGCCTACGAGCAGTACTTC. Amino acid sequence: CASSVGVGGAYEQYF.

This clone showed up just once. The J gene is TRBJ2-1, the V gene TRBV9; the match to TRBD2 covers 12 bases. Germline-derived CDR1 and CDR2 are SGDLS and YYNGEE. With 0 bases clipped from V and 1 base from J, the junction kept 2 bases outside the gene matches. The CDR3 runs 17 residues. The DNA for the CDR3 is TGTGCCAGCAGCGTAGGGGGGACTAGCGGGTCCTACAATGAGCAGTTCTTC. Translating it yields CASSVGGTSGSYNEQFF.

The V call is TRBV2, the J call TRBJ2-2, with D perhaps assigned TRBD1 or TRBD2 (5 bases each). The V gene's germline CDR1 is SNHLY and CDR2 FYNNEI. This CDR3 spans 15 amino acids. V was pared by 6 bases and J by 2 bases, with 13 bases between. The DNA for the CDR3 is TGTGCCAGCAGGACCGGGACGGCAAACACCGGGGAGCTGTTTTTT. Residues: CASRTGTANTGELFF.

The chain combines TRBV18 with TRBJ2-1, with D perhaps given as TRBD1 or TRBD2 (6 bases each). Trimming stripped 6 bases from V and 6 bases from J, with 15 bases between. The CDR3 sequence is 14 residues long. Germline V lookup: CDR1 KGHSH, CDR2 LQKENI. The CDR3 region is CASSSWGAFNEQFF. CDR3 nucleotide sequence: TGTGCCAGCTCTTCGTGGGGGGCTTTCAATGAGCAGTTCTTC.